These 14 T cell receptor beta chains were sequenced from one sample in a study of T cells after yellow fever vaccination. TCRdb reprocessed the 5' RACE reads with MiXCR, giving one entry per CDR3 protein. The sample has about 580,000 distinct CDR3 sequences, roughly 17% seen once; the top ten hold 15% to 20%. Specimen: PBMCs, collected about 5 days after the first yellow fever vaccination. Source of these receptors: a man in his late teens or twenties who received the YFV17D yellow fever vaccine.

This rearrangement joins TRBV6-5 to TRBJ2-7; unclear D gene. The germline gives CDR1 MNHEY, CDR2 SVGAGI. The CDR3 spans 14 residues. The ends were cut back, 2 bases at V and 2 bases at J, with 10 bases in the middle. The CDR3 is CASSYAGMPYEQYF. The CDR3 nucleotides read TGTGCCAGCAGTTACGCAGGCATGCCCTACGAGCAGTACTTC.

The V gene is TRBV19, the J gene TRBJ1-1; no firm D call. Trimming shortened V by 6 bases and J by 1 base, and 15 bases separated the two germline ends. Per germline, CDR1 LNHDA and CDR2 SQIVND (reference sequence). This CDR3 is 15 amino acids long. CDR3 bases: TGTGCCAGTAGCAAGCGGTCATCCACGAACACTGAAGCTTTCTTT. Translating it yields CASSKRSSTNTEAFF.

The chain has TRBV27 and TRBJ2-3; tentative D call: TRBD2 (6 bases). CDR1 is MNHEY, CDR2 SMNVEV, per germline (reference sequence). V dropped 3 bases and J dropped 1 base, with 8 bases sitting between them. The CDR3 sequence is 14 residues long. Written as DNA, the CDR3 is TGTGCCAGCAGTTTCTCTAGCGGCACAGATACGCAGTATTTT. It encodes CASSFSSGTDTQYF.

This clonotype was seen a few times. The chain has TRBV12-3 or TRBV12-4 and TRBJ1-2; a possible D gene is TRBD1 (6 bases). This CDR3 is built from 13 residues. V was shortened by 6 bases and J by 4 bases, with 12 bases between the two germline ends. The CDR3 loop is CASRLGQIYGYTF. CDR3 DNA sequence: TGTGCCAGCAGACTCGGACAGATCTATGGCTACACCTTC.

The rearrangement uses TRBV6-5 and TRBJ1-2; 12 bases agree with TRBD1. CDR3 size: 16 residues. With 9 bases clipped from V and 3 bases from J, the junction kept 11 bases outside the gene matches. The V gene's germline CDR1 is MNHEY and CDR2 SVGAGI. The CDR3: CASITPGQGADYGYTF. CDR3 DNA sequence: TGTGCCAGTATTACCCCGGGACAGGGGGCAGACTATGGCTACACCTTC.

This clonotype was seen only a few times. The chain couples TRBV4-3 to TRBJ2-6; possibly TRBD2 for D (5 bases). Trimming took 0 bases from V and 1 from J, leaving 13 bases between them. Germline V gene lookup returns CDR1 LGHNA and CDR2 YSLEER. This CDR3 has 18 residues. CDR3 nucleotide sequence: TGCGCCAGCAGCCAAGATTCGGGAACTCTTTCTGGGGCCAACGTCCTGACTTTC. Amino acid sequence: CASSQDSGTLSGANVLTF.

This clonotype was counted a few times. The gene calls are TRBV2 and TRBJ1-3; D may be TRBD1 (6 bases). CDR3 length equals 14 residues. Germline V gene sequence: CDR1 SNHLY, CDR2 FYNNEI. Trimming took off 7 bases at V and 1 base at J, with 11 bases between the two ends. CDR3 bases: TGTGCCAGCAAGGGCACAGGGTCTGGAAACACCATATATTTT. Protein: CASKGTGSGNTIYF.

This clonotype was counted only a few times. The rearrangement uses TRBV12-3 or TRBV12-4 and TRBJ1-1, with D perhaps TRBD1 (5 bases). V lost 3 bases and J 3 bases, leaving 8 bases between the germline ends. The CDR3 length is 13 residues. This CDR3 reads CASSFGGHTEAFF. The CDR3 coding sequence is TGTGCCAGCAGTTTTGGGGGTCACACTGAAGCTTTCTTT.

CDR3: CASKAAGYRTDTQYF. In nucleotides, the CDR3 is TGTGCCAGCAAAGCGGCGGGGTATCGGACAGATACGCAGTATTTT. The chain combines TRBV5-4 with TRBJ2-3; D might be TRBD2 (6 bases). Germline V gene sequence: CDR1 SGHNT, CDR2 YYREEE (reference sequence). The CDR3 length is 15 residues. Trimming took 6 bases from V and 3 from J, leaving 17 bases between them.

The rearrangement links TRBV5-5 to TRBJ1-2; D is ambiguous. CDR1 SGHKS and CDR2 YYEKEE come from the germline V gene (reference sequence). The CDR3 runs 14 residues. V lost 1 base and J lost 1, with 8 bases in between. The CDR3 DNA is TGTGCCAGCAGCTTGCGTTTGATTAACTATGGCTACACCTTC. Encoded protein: CASSLRLINYGYTF.

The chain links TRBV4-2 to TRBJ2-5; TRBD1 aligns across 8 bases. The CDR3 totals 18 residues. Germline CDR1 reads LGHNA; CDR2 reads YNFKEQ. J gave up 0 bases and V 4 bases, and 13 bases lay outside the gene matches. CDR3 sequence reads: CASSRQTGVRPNQETQYF. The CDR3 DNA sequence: TGTGCCAGCAGCCGCCAGACAGGGGTTAGGCCCAACCAAGAGACCCAGTACTTC.

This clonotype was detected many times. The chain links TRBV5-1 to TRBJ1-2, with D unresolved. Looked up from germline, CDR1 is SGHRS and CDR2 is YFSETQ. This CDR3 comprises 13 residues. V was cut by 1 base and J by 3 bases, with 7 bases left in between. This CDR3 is CASSLNTDYGYTF. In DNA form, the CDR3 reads TGCGCCAGCAGCTTGAATACAGACTATGGCTACACCTTC.

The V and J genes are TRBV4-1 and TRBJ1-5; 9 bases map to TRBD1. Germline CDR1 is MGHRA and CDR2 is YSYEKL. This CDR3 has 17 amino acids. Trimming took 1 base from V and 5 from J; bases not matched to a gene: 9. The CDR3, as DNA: TGCGCCAGCAGCCAAGCCCGGGACAGGGCAGGTGATCAGCCCCAGCATTTT. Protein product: CASSQARDRAGDQPQHF.

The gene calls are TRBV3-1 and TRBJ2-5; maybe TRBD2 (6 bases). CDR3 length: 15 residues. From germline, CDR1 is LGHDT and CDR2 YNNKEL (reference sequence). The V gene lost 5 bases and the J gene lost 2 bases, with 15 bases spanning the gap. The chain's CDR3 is CASSTSGLLQETQYF. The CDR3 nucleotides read TGTGCCAGCAGCACTTCGGGACTTCTACAAGAGACCCAGTACTTC.